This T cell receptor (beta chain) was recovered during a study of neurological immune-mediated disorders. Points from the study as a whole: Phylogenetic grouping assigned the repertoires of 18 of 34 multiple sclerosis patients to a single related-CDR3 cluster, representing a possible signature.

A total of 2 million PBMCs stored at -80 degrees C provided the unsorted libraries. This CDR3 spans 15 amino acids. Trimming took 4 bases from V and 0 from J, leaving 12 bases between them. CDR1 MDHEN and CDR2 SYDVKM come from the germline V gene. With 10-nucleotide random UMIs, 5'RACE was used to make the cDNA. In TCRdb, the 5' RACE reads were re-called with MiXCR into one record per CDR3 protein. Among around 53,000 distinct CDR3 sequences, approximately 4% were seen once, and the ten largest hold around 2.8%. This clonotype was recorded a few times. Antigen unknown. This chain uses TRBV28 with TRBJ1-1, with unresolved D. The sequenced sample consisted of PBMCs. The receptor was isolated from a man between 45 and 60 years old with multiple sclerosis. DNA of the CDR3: TGTGCCAGCAGTTCTTACATCGCCCTGAACACTGAAGCTTTCTTT. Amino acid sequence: CASSSYIALNTEAFF.